The clone carrying this TCR beta chain is a singleton in its sample. Germline V gene lookup returns CDR1 MNHEY and CDR2 SVGAGI. Losses at the gene ends were 6 bases for V and 6 bases for J; bases not matched to a gene: 8. CDR3 size: 14 residues. The data stem from a study of blood T cell repertoires in COVID-19. The wider study: T cells, B-cell-depleted T cells, or PBMCs supplied cDNA or gDNA.

The table came from immunoSEQ multiplex PCR; TCRdb's copy has only in-frame clones and leaves some out. The sample shows some 30,000 clones, roughly 88% of them seen only once. The clonotype was recovered from a man aged 70 or older with active or convalescent COVID-19. The V gene is TRBV6-5, the J gene TRBJ1-5; 7 bases map to TRBD1. The sequenced sample was peripheral blood. The CDR3 nucleotides read TGTGCCAGCAGGGCAACAGGGGTAGGTCAGCCCCAGCATTTT. Encoded protein: CASRATGVGQPQHF.